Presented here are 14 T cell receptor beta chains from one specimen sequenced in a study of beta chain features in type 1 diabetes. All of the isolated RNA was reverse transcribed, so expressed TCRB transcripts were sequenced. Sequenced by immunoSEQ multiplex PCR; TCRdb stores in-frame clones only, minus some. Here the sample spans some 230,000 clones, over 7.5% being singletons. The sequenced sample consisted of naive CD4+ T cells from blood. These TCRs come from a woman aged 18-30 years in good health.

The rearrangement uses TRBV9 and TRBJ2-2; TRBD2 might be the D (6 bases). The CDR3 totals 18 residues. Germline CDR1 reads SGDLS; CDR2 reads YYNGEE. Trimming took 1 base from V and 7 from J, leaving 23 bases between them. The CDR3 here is CASSVSSGAPLGGGELFF. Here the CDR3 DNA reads TGTGCCAGCAGCGTAAGCAGCGGAGCCCCTCTGGGAGGCGGGGAGCTGTTTTTT.

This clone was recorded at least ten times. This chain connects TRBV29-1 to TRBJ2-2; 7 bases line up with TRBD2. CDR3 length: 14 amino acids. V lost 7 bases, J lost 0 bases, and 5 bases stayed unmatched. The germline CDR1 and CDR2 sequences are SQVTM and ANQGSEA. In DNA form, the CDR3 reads TGCAGCGCGGAGCGGGATACGAACACCGGGGAGCTGTTTTTT. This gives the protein CSAERDTNTGELFF.

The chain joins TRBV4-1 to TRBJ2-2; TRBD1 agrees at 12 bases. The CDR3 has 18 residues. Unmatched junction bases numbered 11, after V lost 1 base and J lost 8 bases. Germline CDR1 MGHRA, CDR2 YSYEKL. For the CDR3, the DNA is TGCGCCAGCAGCCAAGCTGGGACAGGGGGCGCTTGGGCTGGGGAGCTGTTTTTT. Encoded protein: CASSQAGTGGAWAGELFF.

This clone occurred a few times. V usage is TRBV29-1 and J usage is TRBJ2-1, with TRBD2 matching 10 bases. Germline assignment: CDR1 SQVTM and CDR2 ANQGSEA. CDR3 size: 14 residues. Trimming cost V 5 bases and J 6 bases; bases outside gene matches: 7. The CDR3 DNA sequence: TGCAGCGTTTTAGGACTAGCGGAAATCAATGAGCAGTTCTTC. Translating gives CSVLGLAEINEQFF.

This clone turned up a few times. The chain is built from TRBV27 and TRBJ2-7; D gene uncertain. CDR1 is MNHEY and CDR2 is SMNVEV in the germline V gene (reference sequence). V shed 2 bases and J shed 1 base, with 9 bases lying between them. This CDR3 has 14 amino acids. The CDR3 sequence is CASSLTRHSYEQYF. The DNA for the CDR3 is TGTGCCAGCAGTTTAACCAGACATTCCTACGAGCAGTACTTC.

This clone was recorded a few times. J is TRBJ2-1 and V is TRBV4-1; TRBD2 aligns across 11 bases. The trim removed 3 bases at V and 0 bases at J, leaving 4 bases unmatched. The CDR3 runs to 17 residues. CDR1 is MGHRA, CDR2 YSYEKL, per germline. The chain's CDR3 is CASSHASGGSSYNEQFF. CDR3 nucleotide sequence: TGCGCCAGCAGCCATGCTAGCGGGGGGAGCTCCTACAATGAGCAGTTCTTC.

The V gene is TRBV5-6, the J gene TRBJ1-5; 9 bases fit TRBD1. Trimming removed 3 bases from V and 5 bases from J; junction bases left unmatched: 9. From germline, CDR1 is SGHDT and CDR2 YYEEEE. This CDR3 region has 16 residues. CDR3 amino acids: CASSSSGTGKYQPQHF. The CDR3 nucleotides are TGTGCCAGCAGCTCGTCCGGGACAGGGAAGTATCAGCCCCAGCATTTT.

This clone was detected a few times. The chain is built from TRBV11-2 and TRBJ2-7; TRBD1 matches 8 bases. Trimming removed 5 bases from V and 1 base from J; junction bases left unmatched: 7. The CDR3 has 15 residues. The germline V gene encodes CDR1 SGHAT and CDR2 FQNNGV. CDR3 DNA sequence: TGTGCCAGCAGCCCCCGACAGGGGATGTCCTACGAGCAGTACTTC. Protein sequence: CASSPRQGMSYEQYF. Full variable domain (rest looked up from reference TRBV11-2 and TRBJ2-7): EAGVAQSPRYKIIEKRQSVAFWCNPISGHATLYWYQQILGQGPKLLIQFQNNGVVDDSQLPKDRFSAERLKGVDSTLKIQPAKLEDSAVYLCASSPRQGMSYEQYFGPGTRLTVT.

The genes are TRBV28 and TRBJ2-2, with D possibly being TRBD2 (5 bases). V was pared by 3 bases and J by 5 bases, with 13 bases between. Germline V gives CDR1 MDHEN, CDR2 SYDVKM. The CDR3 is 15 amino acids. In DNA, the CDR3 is TGTGCCAGCAGTTTCGGGGAAGGATGGACCGGGGAGCTGTTTTTT. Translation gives CASSFGEGWTGELFF. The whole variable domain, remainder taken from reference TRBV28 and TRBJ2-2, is DVKVTQSSRYLVKRTGEKVFLECVQDMDHENMFWYRQDPGLGLRLIYFSYDVKMKEKGDIPEGYSVSREKKERFSLILESASTNQTSMYLCASSFGEGWTGELFFGEGSRLTVL.

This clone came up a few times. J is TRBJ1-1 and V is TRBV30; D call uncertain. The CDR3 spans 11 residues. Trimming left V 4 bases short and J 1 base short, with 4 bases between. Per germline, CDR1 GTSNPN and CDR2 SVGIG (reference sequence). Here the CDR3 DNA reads TGTGCCTGGATGGCGAACACTGAAGCTTTCTTT. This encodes CAWMANTEAFF.

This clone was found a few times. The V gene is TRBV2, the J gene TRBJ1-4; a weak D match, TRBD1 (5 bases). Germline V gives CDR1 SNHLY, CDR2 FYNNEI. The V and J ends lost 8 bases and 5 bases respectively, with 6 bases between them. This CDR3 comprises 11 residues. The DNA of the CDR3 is TGTGCCAGCGGGGCAAATGAAAAACTGTTTTTT. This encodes CASGANEKLFF.

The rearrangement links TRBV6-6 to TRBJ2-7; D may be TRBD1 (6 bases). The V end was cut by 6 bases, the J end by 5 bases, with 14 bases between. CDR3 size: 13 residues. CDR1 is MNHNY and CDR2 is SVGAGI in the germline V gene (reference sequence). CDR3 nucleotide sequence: TGTGCCAGCAGCTGGACAGAGGGCAACGAGCAGTACTTC. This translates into CASSWTEGNEQYF.

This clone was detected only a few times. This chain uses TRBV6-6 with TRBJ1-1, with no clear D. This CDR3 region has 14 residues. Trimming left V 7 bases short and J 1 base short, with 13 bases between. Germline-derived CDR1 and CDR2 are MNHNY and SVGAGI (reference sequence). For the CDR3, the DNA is TGTGCCAGCACCAATAGGCAGGAGAACACTGAAGCTTTCTTT. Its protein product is CASTNRQENTEAFF.

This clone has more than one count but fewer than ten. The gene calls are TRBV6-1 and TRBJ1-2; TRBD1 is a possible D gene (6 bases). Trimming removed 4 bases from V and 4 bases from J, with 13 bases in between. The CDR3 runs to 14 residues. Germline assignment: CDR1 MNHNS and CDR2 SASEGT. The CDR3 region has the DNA TGTGCCAGCAGTGTAGGGGGGGCGAGCTATGGCTACACCTTC. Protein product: CASSVGGASYGYTF.